This section outlines one T cell receptor beta chain sequence together with its context. Treatment noted: oral pan-JAK inhibitor, 5-10 mg twice daily. Extraction and reverse transcription of RNA yielded cDNA as the sequencing template. The repertoire was sequenced with immunoSEQ multiplex PCR; TCRdb's copy has only in-frame clones and lacks some. Of roughly 200,000 clones in the sample, approximately 53% were seen once. The sample originates from a study of CD8+ T cells in alopecia areata. Across the whole study: Tofacitinib ran 6 to 18 months, followed by 6 months off drug.

This CDR3 contains 13 residues. Between the trimmed V and J ends, which lost 5 bases and 4 bases, there was a span of 13 bases. Germline-derived CDR1 and CDR2 are SQVTM and ANQGSEA. The receptor was isolated from a human donor with alopecia areata. The V gene is TRBV29-1, the J gene TRBJ2-3; perhaps TRBD1 as D (5 bases). The source was CD8+ T cells sorted from blood, collected at week 24, from a patient treated with tofacitinib. CDR3 residues: CSVLHRGPDTQYF. The CDR3 DNA sequence: TGCAGCGTTTTACATAGGGGCCCAGATACGCAGTATTTT.